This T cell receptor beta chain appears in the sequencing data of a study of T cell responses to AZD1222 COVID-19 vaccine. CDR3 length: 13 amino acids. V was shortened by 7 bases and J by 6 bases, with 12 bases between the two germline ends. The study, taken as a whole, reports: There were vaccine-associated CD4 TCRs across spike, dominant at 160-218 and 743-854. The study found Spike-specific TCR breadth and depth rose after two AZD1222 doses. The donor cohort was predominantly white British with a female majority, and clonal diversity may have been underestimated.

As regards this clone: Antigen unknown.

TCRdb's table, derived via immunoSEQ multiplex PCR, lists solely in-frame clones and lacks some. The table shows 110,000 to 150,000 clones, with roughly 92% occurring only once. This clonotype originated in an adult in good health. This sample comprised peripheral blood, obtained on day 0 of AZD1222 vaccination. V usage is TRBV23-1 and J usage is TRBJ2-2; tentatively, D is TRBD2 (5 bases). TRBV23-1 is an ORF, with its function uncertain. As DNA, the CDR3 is TGCGCCAGCATTCTCCCGGGGTCCGGGGAGCTGTTTTTT. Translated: CASILPGSGELFF.